The present TCR beta chain was sequenced within a study of Graves' ophthalmopathy and Graves' hyperthyroidism (dated by TCRdb to 2017 to 2018). In terms of the full investigation: Peripheral blood samples were taken at the time of initial diagnosis, before any treatment was given. The study used TCR beta repertoire signatures to distinguish Graves' ophthalmopathy from Graves' hyperthyroidism and to predict progression to ophthalmopathy. In total, around 140 blood samples were TCR-sequenced: some 43 ophthalmopathy, some 72 hyperthyroidism and about 17 hyperthyroidism-to-ophthalmopathy patients. To explore V-J signatures that distinguish ophthalmopathy from hyperthyroidism, a discovery set of about 99 patients was enrolled, made up of around 40 with ophthalmopathy and under 65 with stable hyperthyroidism. An independent validation cohort was composed of some 19 hyperthyroidism patients and around 16 patients who later progressed from hyperthyroidism to ophthalmopathy. In roughly six hyperthyroidism patients, the T-cell repertoire of thyroid tissue was compared with the T-cell repertoire of blood. Once sampling was done, hyperthyroidism patients were given methimazole at a starting dose of 30 mg daily, while ophthalmopathy patients were given high-dose intravenous methylprednisolone. For training and testing, the 110 or so patients in the discovery cohort were randomly divided in a 7:3 ratio.

Points the paper makes about the study in general: Sample size was not statistically predetermined, and group allocation was not concealed from the investigators. Among expanded thyroid clonotypes with frequency above 0.001, most also showed up in blood, which suggests that blood repertoires may reflect the thyroid immune response. In validation, the model predicted ophthalmopathy progression with about 70% sensitivity and approximately 78% specificity; eleven to twelve predicted patients were CT-confirmed with GO in a median of 6.5 months. The 13-signature model separated ophthalmopathy from stable hyperthyroidism with approximately 90% sensitivity and around 81% specificity in cross-validation, and 80%/75% in the test set.

CDR1 is given as SEHNR and CDR2 as FQNEAQ, both from the germline V gene (reference sequence). Trimmed from V: 7 bases; trimmed from J: 5 bases; junction bases lacking a gene match: 9. CDR3 length: 16 amino acids, cysteine to phenylalanine. Of the read, only the CDR3 DNA is kept; its 48 bases are in frame from base 1. Remarks on this clonotype: Its recognized antigen is unknown. Nothing much larger sits one base from this clone, and base qualities are not available.

Patients with ophthalmopathy had moderately to severely active disease, with a Clinical Activity Score of 3 or more, a NOSPECS grade of 4 or more, and a disease duration of less than 3 months. Patients with other autoimmune diseases, uncontrolled infections, pregnancy or lactation were excluded. Diagnosis was based on clinical symptoms, serum thyroxine, TRAb, thyroid ultrasound and orbital computed tomography. PBMCs were isolated from about 10 ml of fresh peripheral blood by Ficoll-Paque density gradient centrifugation. Trizol reagent was used to extract the total RNA, and its quality was then checked on an Agilent 2100 Bioanalyzer. For repertoire sequencing, the TCR beta CDR3 regions were amplified from RNA transcripts. A first-round RT-PCR used HTBI primers with the Qiagen OneStep RT-PCR kit, followed by a second-round multiplex PCR, size selection and purification. Libraries were sequenced on an Illumina HiSeq2000 using paired-end 100 bp reads. As for the authors' bioinformatics: Reads were processed with SOAPnuke, discarding reads with adapters, uncalled bases, mean Phred below 15, or no exact constant-primer or identifier match. High-quality paired reads were merged with COPE v1.2.5. Clonotypes were defined as unique nucleotide sequences and were aligned to IMGT TRB V, D and J references using MiTCR v1.1. Analysis was restricted to V-J combinations with a frequency above 0.0001, which covered roughly 99% of repertoires. For each V-J combination, a TCR clonal expansion and chaos score was defined as the ratio of F50 clonal expansion to chaos observed in the TCRdist matrix. Features were reduced by Welch's t-statistics and random forest to approximately 13 V-J combinations, which fed a naive Bayes classifier. Thyroid-blood repertoire similarity was quantified with the Morisita-Horn index. TCRdb cleaned the public reads at Q25 with fastp, built clones with MiXCR and kept in-frame beta chains. Here each entry gathers all rows of one CDR3 protein and keeps the most common genes and DNA. TCRdb assigned the V and J calls; the authors' analysis was not used. For this sample there are roughly 480,000 distinct CDR3 sequences; under 15% appear just once. The ten largest clones take up roughly 10% of the sample.

The receptor's source is a woman younger than 45 with Graves' ophthalmopathy. Donor details come from another sample of the same person, matched by shared clones. The sample was blood. The sequence joins TRBV7-9 to TRBJ2-1, and 12 bases in between align with TRBD2. The CDR3 has the sequence CASIPSSGRAHNEQFF. Read as DNA, the sequence is TGTGCCAGCATTCCATCTAGCGGGAGGGCCCACAATGAGCAGTTCTTC.